These T cell receptor beta chains were read from a single sample in a study of T cell changes during pregnancy in multiple sclerosis. Assay used: immunoSEQ multiplex PCR; TCRdb lists only in-frame clones, some missing. Of over 50,000 clones in the sample, roughly nine tenths were seen once. Material: CD4+ T cells from peripheral blood mononuclear cells, obtained in the third trimester of pregnancy. The receptors here all came from a female donor with multiple sclerosis, enrolled in a pregnancy study. Both conserved end residues are part of each CDR3. The D gene is left open where the match is weak. Clone size appears in some rows only: once, few, many, or a class for an expanded clone.

D gene: -
clone size: -
J gene: TRBJ2-3
V gene: TRBV18
CDR3 DNA: TGTGCCAGCTCACCACTAACAGGACAGACTAGCACAGATACGCAGTATTTT
CDR3 protein: CASSPLTGQTSTDTQYF

D gene: -
clone size: -
J gene: TRBJ2-3
V gene: TRBV7-2
CDR3 DNA: TGTGCCAGCAGCTTAGGGCTTGAGGCAGATACGCAGTATTTT
CDR3 protein: CASSLGLEADTQYF

D gene: -
clone size: -
J gene: TRBJ1-3
V gene: TRBV19
CDR3 DNA: TGTGCCAGTAGTATCGGCACGTGGCAGGGGAATGGAAACACCATATATTTT
CDR3 protein: CASSIGTWQGNGNTIYF

D gene: -
clone size: -
J gene: TRBJ2-2
V gene: TRBV7-8
CDR3 DNA: TGTGCCAGCAGCGTTAGCGGTCGACCTAACACCGGGGAGCTGTTTTTT
CDR3 protein: CASSVSGRPNTGELFF

D gene: TRBD1
clone size: few
J gene: TRBJ1-2
V gene: TRBV2
CDR3 DNA: TGTGCCAGCAGTGGGGACAGCCGTTATGGCTACACCTTC
CDR3 protein: CASSGDSRYGYTF

D gene: -
clone size: -
J gene: TRBJ2-2
V gene: TRBV4-3
CDR3 DNA: TGCGCCAGCGACAGATGGGAGCTGTTTTTT
CDR3 protein: CASDRWELFF

D gene: -
clone size: -
J gene: TRBJ1-3
V gene: TRBV10-2
CDR3 DNA: TGCGCCAGCAGTGGCAGATCGGGAGGCTCTGGAAACACCATATATTTT
CDR3 protein: CASSGRSGGSGNTIYF

D gene: -
clone size: -
J gene: TRBJ1-5
V gene: TRBV6-5
CDR3 DNA: TGTGCCAGCAGCGTCAAGGTGGGGGGTCAGCCCCAGCATTTT
CDR3 protein: CASSVKVGGQPQHF

D gene: -
clone size: few
J gene: TRBJ1-6
V gene: TRBV5-1
CDR3 DNA: TGCGCCAGCAGCTCGTCGACAGATCTCAGTTCACCCCTCCACTTT
CDR3 protein: CASSSSTDLSSPLHF

D gene: TRBD2
clone size: -
J gene: TRBJ2-7
V gene: TRBV5-4
CDR3 DNA: TGTGCCAGCAGCGCGGCGGGAGGAAGCTCCTACGAGCAGTACTTC
CDR3 protein: CASSAAGGSSYEQYF

D gene: -
clone size: -
J gene: TRBJ2-4
V gene: TRBV6-6
CDR3 DNA: TGTGCCAGCAGTTACTCTTCCGTAGCCAAAAACATTCAGTACTTC
CDR3 protein: CASSYSSVAKNIQYF

D gene: TRBD1
clone size: once
J gene: TRBJ1-1
V gene: TRBV13
CDR3 DNA: TGTGCCAGCAGCCCGGGACAGGGAACCTCGGGCACTGAAGCTTTCTTT
CDR3 protein: CASSPGQGTSGTEAFF

D gene: -
clone size: -
J gene: TRBJ2-1
V gene: TRBV10-3
CDR3 DNA: TGTGCCATCAGTGATGACGCCCGGGACTTGGATGAGCAGTTCTTC
CDR3 protein: CAISDDARDLDEQFF

D gene: -
clone size: -
J gene: TRBJ2-4
V gene: TRBV7-2
CDR3 DNA: TGTGCCAGCAGTGGCGGCGGGGTCATAGGAAACATTCAGTACTTC
CDR3 protein: CASSGGGVIGNIQYF

D gene: -
clone size: -
J gene: TRBJ2-1
V gene: TRBV5-1
CDR3 DNA: TGCGCCAGCAGCCCTGGACAGTACTTGACCTACAATGAGCAGTTCTTC
CDR3 protein: CASSPGQYLTYNEQFF

D gene: -
clone size: -
J gene: TRBJ2-1
V gene: TRBV5-1
CDR3 DNA: TGCGCCAGCAGCTTGGCCCCCAAAAATGAGCAGTTCTTC
CDR3 protein: CASSLAPKNEQFF

D gene: TRBD1
clone size: -
J gene: TRBJ2-1
V gene: TRBV7-6
CDR3 DNA: TGTGCCAGCAGCTTAGCCCCACAGGGGGGAGTGGGCGATGAGCAGTTCTTC
CDR3 protein: CASSLAPQGGVGDEQFF

D gene: TRBD1
clone size: once
J gene: TRBJ2-3
V gene: TRBV4-1
CDR3 DNA: TGCGCCAGCAGCCGCGACAGGGGTGATACGCAGTATTTT
CDR3 protein: CASSRDRGDTQYF

D gene: -
clone size: -
J gene: TRBJ2-1
V gene: TRBV5-4
CDR3 DNA: TGTGCCAGCAGCCTCGGTGGTAGCTGGAGCTCCTACAATGAGCAGTTCTTC
CDR3 protein: CASSLGGSWSSYNEQFF

D gene: -
clone size: -
J gene: TRBJ1-3
V gene: TRBV4-1
CDR3 DNA: TGCGCCAGCAGCCAAGAACCCCGGGATATGACTGGAAACACCATATATTTT
CDR3 protein: CASSQEPRDMTGNTIYF

D gene: TRBD1
clone size: -
J gene: TRBJ1-2
V gene: TRBV10-1
CDR3 DNA: TGCGCCAGCTCTGACTCGGACAGGGTAAACTATGGCTACACCTTC
CDR3 protein: CASSDSDRVNYGYTF

D gene: TRBD2
clone size: -
J gene: TRBJ2-3
V gene: TRBV9
CDR3 DNA: TGTGCCAGCAGCTCTCGGACTAGCGACTTCACAGATACGCAGTATTTT
CDR3 protein: CASSSRTSDFTDTQYF

D gene: TRBD2
clone size: -
J gene: TRBJ2-3
V gene: TRBV10-3
CDR3 DNA: TGTGCCATCTTAGCGGGTCGCACAGATACGCAGTATTTT
CDR3 protein: CAILAGRTDTQYF

D gene: TRBD1
clone size: few
J gene: TRBJ1-1
V gene: TRBV6-5
CDR3 DNA: TGTGCCAGCAGCCGGGACAGGGGAACTGAAGCTTTCTTT
CDR3 protein: CASSRDRGTEAFF

D gene: -
clone size: -
J gene: TRBJ2-1
V gene: TRBV6-1
CDR3 DNA: TGTGCCAGCAGCGTAGACAGAGTCTACAATGAGCAGTTCTTC
CDR3 protein: CASSVDRVYNEQFF

D gene: -
clone size: -
J gene: TRBJ1-1
V gene: TRBV5-6
CDR3 DNA: TGTGCCAGCAGCTTGTCCGAGATTGAAGCTTTCTTT
CDR3 protein: CASSLSEIEAFF

D gene: -
clone size: -
J gene: TRBJ2-1
V gene: TRBV5-6
CDR3 DNA: TGTGCCAGCAGCTTGGGACTGGCGGATTATTACAATGAGCAGTTCTTC
CDR3 protein: CASSLGLADYYNEQFF

D gene: -
clone size: -
J gene: TRBJ2-3
V gene: TRBV5-5
CDR3 DNA: TGTGCCAGCAGCTTGAGGGGCTCTAGCACAGATACGCAGTATTTT
CDR3 protein: CASSLRGSSTDTQYF

D gene: TRBD1
clone size: -
J gene: TRBJ1-4
V gene: TRBV5-1
CDR3 DNA: TGCGCCAGCAGCCCGGGACAGGGGGCTTCGGGTGAAAAACTGTTTTTT
CDR3 protein: CASSPGQGASGEKLFF

D gene: -
clone size: -
J gene: TRBJ2-1
V gene: TRBV19
CDR3 DNA: TGTGCCAGTAGTATTTTTCGCAATGAGCAGTTCTTC
CDR3 protein: CASSIFRNEQFF

D gene: TRBD1
clone size: -
J gene: TRBJ1-2
V gene: TRBV6-5
CDR3 DNA: TGTGCCAGCAGTGGGACAGGGACCTATGGCTACACCTTC
CDR3 protein: CASSGTGTYGYTF

D gene: TRBD2
clone size: once
J gene: TRBJ2-1
V gene: TRBV2
CDR3 DNA: TGTGCCAGCAGTAGGAATAGCGGGGGGGCCGGTGAGCAGTTCTTC
CDR3 protein: CASSRNSGGAGEQFF

D gene: TRBD1
clone size: -
J gene: TRBJ1-2
V gene: TRBV5-5
CDR3 DNA: TGTGCCAGCAGCTTGGGGGACAGGGATGGCTACACCTTC
CDR3 protein: CASSLGDRDGYTF

D gene: TRBD2
clone size: -
J gene: TRBJ2-5
V gene: TRBV9
CDR3 DNA: TGTGCCAGCAGCGTAGTTAGCGGGAGCCGGGAGACCCAGTACTTC
CDR3 protein: CASSVVSGSRETQYF

D gene: -
clone size: -
J gene: TRBJ1-3
V gene: TRBV4-2
CDR3 DNA: TGTGCCAGCAGCCACGGACAGTCCTCTGGAAACACCATATATTTT
CDR3 protein: CASSHGQSSGNTIYF

D gene: TRBD2
clone size: -
J gene: TRBJ2-1
V gene: TRBV4-2
CDR3 DNA: TGTGCCAGCAGCCAAGCCGGGAGGAGCAATGAGCAGTTCTTC
CDR3 protein: CASSQAGRSNEQFF

D gene: TRBD2
clone size: -
J gene: TRBJ2-5
V gene: TRBV10-2
CDR3 DNA: TGCGCCAGCAGGGCTAGCGGGACCACGGAGACCCAGTACTTC
CDR3 protein: CASRASGTTETQYF

D gene: -
clone size: once
J gene: TRBJ2-2
V gene: TRBV19
CDR3 DNA: TGTGCCAGCGGGCGGGGCGGGGAGCTGTTTTTT
CDR3 protein: CASGRGGELFF

D gene: -
clone size: -
J gene: TRBJ2-3
V gene: TRBV5-4
CDR3 DNA: TGTGCCAGCAGCTTGGACCTGGGGAGTAGCACAGATACGCAGTATTTT
CDR3 protein: CASSLDLGSSTDTQYF

D gene: TRBD2
clone size: -
J gene: TRBJ2-1
V gene: TRBV7-7
CDR3 DNA: TGTGCCAGCAGCCCAAACGGACTAGCGGGGGGACAGGAGCAGTTCTTC
CDR3 protein: CASSPNGLAGGQEQFF

D gene: TRBD1
clone size: -
J gene: TRBJ2-5
V gene: TRBV7-2
CDR3 DNA: TGTGCCAGCAGCTTAGCTAGACAGGGGGCCGGGGAGACCCAGTACTTC
CDR3 protein: CASSLARQGAGETQYF

D gene: TRBD1
clone size: -
J gene: TRBJ1-2
V gene: TRBV5-1
CDR3 DNA: TGCGCCAGCAGCCCCGTCGTTCGGCAGGGGGCATTCTATGGCTACACCTTC
CDR3 protein: CASSPVVRQGAFYGYTF

D gene: TRBD1
clone size: -
J gene: TRBJ1-1
V gene: TRBV5-6
CDR3 DNA: TGTGCCAGCAGCTTGTACAGGGGGGCCGAAGCTTTCTTT
CDR3 protein: CASSLYRGAEAFF

D gene: -
clone size: medium-sized
J gene: TRBJ2-7
V gene: TRBV11-1
CDR3 DNA: TGTGCCAGCAGCTTAGTAGGCGAGACTAGTCGCCCCGAGCAGTACTTC
CDR3 protein: CASSLVGETSRPEQYF